Below are 14 T cell receptor beta chains sequenced from a single sample in a study of blood T cells in healthy people across ages. Then a second PCR, running about 6 to 11 cycles, was carried out with a sample-barcoded 5' primer and a J-beta primer mix. TCRdb passed the 5' RACE reads through MiXCR, listing each CDR3 protein once. The sample shows roughly 1.7 million distinct CDR3 sequences, about 35% of them seen only once. Sequenced input: blood. All receptors come from a woman aged 25 to 39 in good health.

The table lists this clonotype with a few counts. The V gene is TRBV18, the J gene TRBJ1-2; perhaps TRBD1 as D (5 bases). V gave up 6 bases and J gave up 8 bases, with 16 bases separating them. In germline, CDR1 is KGHSH, CDR2 LQKENI. This CDR3 region has 13 residues. The CDR3 DNA reads TGTGCCAGCTCGCCGGGGGAGTTTCGCGGCTACACCTTC. It yields the protein CASSPGEFRGYTF.

This rearrangement joins TRBV7-9 to TRBJ2-1; 7 nucleotides match TRBD2. There are 16 residues in the CDR3. V dropped 5 bases and J dropped 7; count of bases not matched to a gene: 14. Germline V gene sequence: CDR1 SEHNR, CDR2 FQNEAQ (reference sequence). CDR3 amino acids: CASSAGTNGRRNEQFF. The CDR3 DNA follows: TGTGCCAGCAGCGCAGGGACTAACGGGAGGAGGAATGAGCAGTTCTTC.

In its sample, this clonotype was seen a few times. J is TRBJ2-5 and V is TRBV9; no reliable D call. The CDR3 is made up of 14 amino acids. The V end was cut by 0 bases, the J end by 5 bases, with 11 bases between. The germline V gene has CDR1 SGDLS and CDR2 YYNGEE. The chain's CDR3 is CASSVVDRAETQYF. The CDR3 DNA sequence: TGTGCCAGCAGCGTAGTGGATAGGGCGGAGACCCAGTACTTC.

This clonotype was observed a few times. Sequence at one end of the junction differs from germline and may be a read error. V gene TRBV6-5 combines with J gene TRBJ2-1; 8 bases are shared with TRBD2. CDR3 length: 17 residues. CDR1 MNHEY and CDR2 SVGAGI come from the germline V gene. Here the CDR3 reads CASSSRLRTSSNNEQFF. In nucleotides, the CDR3 is TGTGCCAGCAGTTCCCGACTCCGGACTAGCTCCAACAATGAGCAGTTCTTC.

The V gene is TRBV12-3 or TRBV12-4, the J gene TRBJ2-3; TRBD2 matches 12 bases. J lost 3 bases, V lost 6 bases, and 4 bases had no gene match. The CDR3 totals 15 residues. CDR3 amino acids: CASRLTSGSTDTQYF. The CDR3, as DNA: TGTGCCAGCAGGCTGACTAGCGGGAGTACAGATACGCAGTATTTT.

The chain is built from TRBV7-3 and TRBJ2-2; possibly TRBD1 for D (6 bases). The germline V and J ends were trimmed by 2 bases and 1 base, with 11 bases remaining between them. This CDR3 contains 16 residues. Germline-derived CDR1 and CDR2 are SGHTA and FQGTGA. CDR3 coding DNA: TGTGCCAGCAGCTTACGGACGGGACAGAACACCGGGGAGCTGTTTTTT. It codes for CASSLRTGQNTGELFF.

This clonotype was picked up many times. V usage is TRBV29-1 and J usage is TRBJ2-1, with D perhaps TRBD2 (6 bases). The length of the CDR3 is 14 residues. V shed 0 bases and J shed 7 bases, with 13 bases lying between them. Germline CDR1 and CDR2: SQVTM and ANQGSEA. The CDR3 DNA reads TGCAGCGTTGAAGATCAGGAGGGCTTGAATGAGCAGTTCTTC. Protein: CSVEDQEGLNEQFF.

V is TRBV9 and J is TRBJ2-2; no reliable D call. CDR3 length equals 15 residues. V shed 0 bases and J shed 5 bases, with 11 bases lying between them. The germline gives CDR1 SGDLS, CDR2 YYNGEE. CDR3 coding DNA: TGTGCCAGCAGCGTAGAAAACGGTGGGACCGGGGAGCTGTTTTTT. It is translated as CASSVENGGTGELFF.

Comment on this clonotype: This CDR3 fails to terminate in the conserved phenylalanine or tryptophan, so it likely reflects a read error. The CDR3 DNA follows: TGTGCCAGCAGTGACGGAGGGACGGAGTCCTACGAGCAGTACTGC. This sequence encodes CASSDGGTESYEQYC. The V and J genes are TRBV6-1 and TRBJ2-7; D perhaps matches TRBD2 (6 bases). From germline, CDR1 is MNHNS and CDR2 SASEGT. Trimming removed 3 bases from V and 1 base from J, with 13 bases in between. This CDR3 region has 15 residues.

V is TRBV7-3 and J is TRBJ2-7; TRBD2 might be the D (6 bases). This CDR3 has 14 residues. Germline V gives CDR1 SGHTA, CDR2 FQGTGA. Trimming pared 5 bases from V and 6 bases from J, leaving 17 bases between. The CDR3 loop reads CASSPGLGGFEQYF. The CDR3, as DNA: TGTGCCAGCAGCCCCGGACTGGGAGGATTCGAGCAGTACTTC.

The chain has TRBV9 and TRBJ2-2; a possible D gene is TRBD1 (6 bases). Germline loops: CDR1 SGDLS, CDR2 YYNGEE. The V end was cut by 1 base, the J end by 7 bases, with 20 bases between. The CDR3 is made up of 17 amino acids. Here the CDR3 DNA reads TGTGCCAGCAGCGTAAATTCCCAAGGGGGAGCAGGCGGGGAGCTGTTTTTT. Translation gives CASSVNSQGGAGGELFF.

This clonotype was seen only a few times. This chain uses TRBV5-1 with TRBJ1-5; D unresolved. CDR3 length: 14 amino acids. From germline, CDR1 is SGHRS and CDR2 YFSETQ. V was pared by 2 bases and J by 5 bases, with 11 bases between. CDR3 amino acids: CASSLSGPDQPQHF. The CDR3 nucleotides read TGCGCCAGCAGCTTATCCGGGCCGGATCAGCCCCAGCATTTT.

The V and J genes are TRBV2 and TRBJ2-5; D could derive from TRBD1 or TRBD2 (6 bases each). V was cut by 5 bases and J by 4 bases, with 17 bases left in between. Per the germline V gene, CDR1 is SNHLY and CDR2 is FYNNEI. This CDR3 is built from 15 residues. The DNA for the CDR3 is TGTGCCAGCAGTACCAGGAGGGGGTTAGGAGAGACCCAGTACTTC. This encodes CASSTRRGLGETQYF.

The table lists this clonotype with a few counts. CDR3 sequence reads: CASSSTEGVGGGDTQYF. In DNA form, the CDR3 reads TGTGCCAGCAGCTCCACAGAGGGCGTTGGAGGGGGAGATACGCAGTATTTT. The V and J genes are TRBV13 and TRBJ2-3; D possibly uses TRBD1 or TRBD2 (6 bases each). The CDR3 is 17 amino acids. CDR1 and CDR2 (germline): PRHDT, FYEKMQ (reference sequence). Trimming stripped 4 bases from V and 5 bases from J, with 22 bases between. Combining the CDR3 with reference TRBV13 and TRBJ2-3 gives the whole variable domain AAGVIQSPRHLIKEKRETATLKCYPIPRHDTVYWYQQGPGQDPQFLISFYEKMQSDKGSIPDRFSAQQFSDYHSELNMSSLELGDSALYFCASSSTEGVGGGDTQYFGPGTRLTVL.